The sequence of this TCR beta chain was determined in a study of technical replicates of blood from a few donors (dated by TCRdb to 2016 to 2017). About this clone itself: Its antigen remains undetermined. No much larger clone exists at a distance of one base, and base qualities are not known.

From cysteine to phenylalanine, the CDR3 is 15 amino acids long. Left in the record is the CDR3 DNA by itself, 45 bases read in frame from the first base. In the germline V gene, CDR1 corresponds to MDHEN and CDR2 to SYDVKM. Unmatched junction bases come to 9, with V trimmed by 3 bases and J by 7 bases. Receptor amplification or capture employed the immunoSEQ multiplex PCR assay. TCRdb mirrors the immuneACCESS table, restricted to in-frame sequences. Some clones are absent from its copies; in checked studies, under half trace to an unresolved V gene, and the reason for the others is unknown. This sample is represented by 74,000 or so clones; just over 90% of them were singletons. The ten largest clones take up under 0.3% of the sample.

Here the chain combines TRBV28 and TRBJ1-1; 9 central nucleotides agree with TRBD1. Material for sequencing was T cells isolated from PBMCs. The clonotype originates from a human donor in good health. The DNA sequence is TGTGCCAGCAGTTTGAACAGGGGGCTGAGGAATGAAGCTTTCTTT. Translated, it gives CASSLNRGLRNEAFF.